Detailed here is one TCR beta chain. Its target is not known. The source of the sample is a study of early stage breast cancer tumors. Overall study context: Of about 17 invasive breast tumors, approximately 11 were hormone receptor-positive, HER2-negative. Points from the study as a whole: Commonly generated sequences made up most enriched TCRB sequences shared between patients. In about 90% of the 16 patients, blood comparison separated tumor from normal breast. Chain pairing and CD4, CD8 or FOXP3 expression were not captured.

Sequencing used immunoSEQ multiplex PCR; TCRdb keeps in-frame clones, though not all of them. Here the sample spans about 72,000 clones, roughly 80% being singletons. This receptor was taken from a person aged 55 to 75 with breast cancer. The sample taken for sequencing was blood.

The CDR3 loop is CASSLLAGINEQFF. The CDR3 DNA is TGTGCCAGCAGCTTGCTAGCGGGGATCAATGAGCAGTTCTTC. V gene TRBV7-2 combines with J gene TRBJ2-1; 9 bases map to TRBD2. With V trimmed by 3 bases and J by 6 bases, 3 bases remained unmatched. Germline CDR1 SGHTA, CDR2 FQGNSA. There are 14 residues in the CDR3.